Presented here are 6 T cell receptor beta chains from one specimen sequenced in a study of breast tumors, draining lymph nodes, adjacent tissues (TCRdb year 2016). The axillary draining lymph nodes of breast cancer patients were the source of the lymph node samples. Library preparation employed multiplex PCR. TCRdb names Illumina HiSeq 2000 as the instrument used. The raw public reads went through TCRdb reprocessing: fastp at Q25, MiXCR clone calling, in-frame beta chains kept. Identical CDR3 protein sequences are pooled into one entry, listed with their most common genes and DNA. Across this sample there are fewer than 250,000 distinct CDR3 sequences, with about a third seen only once. More than 1.3% of the sample comes from the top ten. Source material: axillary lymph node tissue. The receptors were gathered from a female donor with breast cancer. Some clones in this sample may be carry-over from other donors' samples.

This clonotype was seen repeatedly, ten times or more. The chain couples TRBV14 to TRBJ2-5, with 14 bases aligning to TRBD2. The CDR3 runs 18 residues. The trim removed 0 bases at V and 5 bases at J, leaving 8 bases unmatched. The V gene's germline CDR1 is SGHDN and CDR2 FVKESK. CDR3 region: CASSQDPRLAGGPETQYF. In DNA, the CDR3 is TGTGCCAGCAGCCAAGATCCCAGACTAGCGGGAGGGCCGGAGACCCAGTACTTC.

This clonotype was observed a single time. The CDR3 nucleotides are TGTGCCAGCAGTTTAAGCGGGAGGGCCTCGGGCGAGCAGTATTTT. Protein sequence: CASSLSGRASGEQYF. The chain recombines TRBV12-3 or TRBV12-4 with TRBJ2-3, with TRBD2 matching over 10 bases. The CDR3 consists of 15 residues. Trimming cost V 2 bases and J 11 bases; bases outside gene matches: 10.

This clonotype was picked up a small number of times. This chain joins TRBV19 and TRBJ1-1, with a tentative D call TRBD1 (5 bases). Trimming removed 5 bases from V and 4 bases from J, with 17 bases in between. This CDR3 has 15 residues. CDR1 LNHDA and CDR2 SQIVND come from the germline V gene (reference sequence). This CDR3 reads CASSVSRGRGTEAFF. CDR3 sequence (DNA): TGTGCCAGTAGTGTCTCGAGGGGAAGAGGCACTGAAGCTTTCTTT.

This clonotype was seen ten or more times. The chain carries TRBV6-4 and TRBJ2-2, with 9 bases identical to TRBD2. CDR1 is MRHNA, CDR2 SNTAGT, per germline. The CDR3 loop spans 17 amino acids. J was trimmed by 4 bases and V by 7 bases; bases with no gene match: 13. The CDR3 here is CASTWNGAGGSTGELFF. CDR3 DNA: TGTGCCAGCACCTGGAATGGGGCGGGAGGGAGCACCGGGGAGCTGTTTTTT.

This clonotype was counted many times. The chain links TRBV7-2 to TRBJ2-5, with D unresolved. V lost 5 bases, J lost 5 bases, and 18 bases lay in between. Germline values: CDR1 SGHTA, CDR2 FQGNSA. This CDR3 contains 15 residues. CDR3 sequence: CASSMAGMPHETQYF. The CDR3 nucleotides are TGTGCCAGCAGCATGGCCGGCATGCCCCACGAGACCCAGTACTTC.

In this sample, this clonotype turned up once. The chain employs TRBV19 and TRBJ2-2; TRBD2 might be the D (7 bases). This CDR3 region has 16 residues. V lost 6 bases and J 3 bases, leaving 17 bases between the germline ends. The germline CDR1 and CDR2 sequences are LNHDA and SQIVND (reference sequence). The CDR3 spells CASRRGRDGDTGELFF. In nucleotides, the CDR3 is TGTGCCAGTAGGCGGGGGCGGGATGGTGACACCGGGGAGCTGTTTTTT.